The clone carrying this TCR beta chain was counted many times. Antigen specificity is unknown. About 480 ng RNA was reverse transcribed with alpha and beta constant-region primers. Each of the alpha and beta chains got its own library through chain-specific third strand synthesis with indices. In TCRdb, the 5' RACE reads were re-called with MiXCR into one record per CDR3 protein. The sample consists of about 6,600 distinct CDR3 sequences, more than 7.5% of them appearing once. The sample belongs to a study of HIV-infected patients and healthy controls. Looking at the study overall: Early therapy brought no consistent CD8 count shift, though the CD4:CD8 ratio rose a little. Viral load fell to undetectable in about 75% of the 16 patients by the second blood draw. Regarding the study as a whole: Eight alpha and eight beta V genes differed significantly in mean usage between HIV-infected patients and controls. No HLA typing of donors was done in this study.

Roughly three months, about 14 weeks, into antiretroviral therapy, follow-up blood was collected. The repertoire came from unfractionated whole blood and reflected all unsorted peripheral T cells. Sequencing used blood, obtained during antiretroviral therapy. The clonotype was recovered from an adult with HIV infection.

CDR3 protein: CASSSWDRGIPQHF. CDR3 sequence (DNA): TGTGCCAGCAGTTCCTGGGACAGGGGTATACCCCAGCATTTT. The chain joins TRBV6-2 or TRBV6-3 to TRBJ1-5, with TRBD1 matching over 10 bases. V shed 4 bases and J 10 bases; nucleotides not matched to a gene: 7. Per germline, CDR1 MNHEY and CDR2 SVGEGT. CDR3 length: 14 amino acids.